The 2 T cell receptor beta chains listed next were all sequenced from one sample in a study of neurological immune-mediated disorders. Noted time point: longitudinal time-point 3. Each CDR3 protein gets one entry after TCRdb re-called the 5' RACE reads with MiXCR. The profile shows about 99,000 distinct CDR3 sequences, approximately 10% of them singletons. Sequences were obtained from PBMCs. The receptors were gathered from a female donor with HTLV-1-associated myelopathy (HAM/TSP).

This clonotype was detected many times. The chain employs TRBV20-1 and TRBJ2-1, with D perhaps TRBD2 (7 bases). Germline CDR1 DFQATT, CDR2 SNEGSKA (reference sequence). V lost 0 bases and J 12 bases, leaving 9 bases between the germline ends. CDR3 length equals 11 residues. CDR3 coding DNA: TGCAGTGCTAGAGAAGGGGGGGGGCAGTTCTTC. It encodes CSAREGGGQFF.

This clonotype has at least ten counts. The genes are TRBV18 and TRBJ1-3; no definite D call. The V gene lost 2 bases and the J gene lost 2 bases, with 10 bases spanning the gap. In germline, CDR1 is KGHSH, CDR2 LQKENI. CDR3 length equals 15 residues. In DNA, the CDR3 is TGTGCCAGCTCACCAGTGGGCCCCGCTGGAAACACCATATATTTT. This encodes CASSPVGPAGNTIYF.